This T cell receptor beta chain was captured in a study of glioma-infiltrating T cells after dendritic cell vaccination. The J segment lost 5 bases and the V segment lost 8 bases, leaving 6 bases of the junction unmatched. This CDR3 has 13 amino acids. Germline CDR1 and CDR2: MNHNS and SASEGT. With regard to this clone: The antigen remains undetermined.

Repertoires were generated with immunoSEQ multiplex PCR, while TCRdb's copy carries only in-frame clones and drops some. The sample gives tens of thousands of clones, over 75% of which show up once; 9% is in the top ten. The time point: after dendritic cell vaccination, including at tumor progression/relapse. The study's findings and limits: Few patients contributed both blood and tumor specimens.

The receptor was isolated from a human donor with glioblastoma. This chain connects TRBV6-1 to TRBJ1-1; 9 bases line up with TRBD1. The specimen comprised blood, sampled after dendritic cell vaccination. The CDR3, as DNA: TGTGCCAGCTACAGGGGGCGGGATACTGAAGCTTTCTTT. Its translation: CASYRGRDTEAFF.